Listed below are T cell receptor beta chains from one sample, sequenced in a study. TCRdb re-called the 5' RACE reads with MiXCR, one entry per CDR3 protein. The sample lists over 40,000 distinct CDR3 sequences; about 30% were seen once. The sample comprised tumor-infiltrating memory CD4+ T cells sorted from the breast tumor. These receptors were collected from a female donor with breast cancer. CDR3s include the opening cysteine and the closing phenylalanine or tryptophan. D genes are given only for firm matches. Clone size appears in some rows only: once, few, many, or a class for an expanded clone.

TRBJ2-3	few	TRBD2	TRBV27	TGTGCCAGCAGAAATAGCGGGAGTAGGGCAGATACGCAGTATTTT	CASRNSGSRADTQYF
TRBJ2-7	-	TRBD2	TRBV6-6	TGTGCCAGCAGTCTCAACCCGGGACTAGAGGGAAACGAGCAGTACTTC	CASSLNPGLEGNEQYF
TRBJ2-6	-	-	TRBV3-1	TGTGCCAGCAGCCAAGCGGAAGCTGGGGCCAACGTCCTGACTTTC	CASSQAEAGANVLTF
TRBJ2-5	few	-	TRBV9	TGTGCCAGCAGCGTAGGTCACGAAGAGACCCAGTACTTC	CASSVGHEETQYF
TRBJ1-1	medium-sized	-	TRBV5-1	TGCGCCAGCAGCCACGGACAGTGGAACACTGAAGCTTTCTTT	CASSHGQWNTEAFF
TRBJ2-1	few	TRBD2	TRBV20-1	TGCAGTGCTAGAGATCCGCTAGCGGGGTACAATGAGCAGTTCTTC	CSARDPLAGYNEQFF
TRBJ1-1	many	-	TRBV5-6	TGTGCCAGCAGCTTGGACTGGAGCGCTGAAGCTTTCTTT	CASSLDWSAEAFF
TRBJ1-2	few	-	TRBV29-1	TGCAGCGCATGGACACCGGTCGGAGGCTACACCTTC	CSAWTPVGGYTF
TRBJ2-5	-	-	TRBV4-1	TGCGCCAGCAGCCCGACAGGACTGGGGCAAGAGACCCAGTACTTC	CASSPTGLGQETQYF
TRBJ1-5	-	TRBD1	TRBV12-3/TRBV12-4	TGTGCCAGCAATCCGGGACAGGGGGCGCGGGGCAATCAGCCCCAGCATTTT	CASNPGQGARGNQPQHF
TRBJ2-5	few	TRBD2	TRBV6-6	TGTGCCAGCAGTCCGCTCGGGGGGGAGACCCAGTACTTC	CASSPLGGETQYF